One TCR beta chain is described in this entry. Its specificity is not known. The data are from a study of shared clonotypes between healthy human individuals. The wider study: Sampling drew on donors who were two women and a few men aged 18 to 49.

Repertoires were generated with immunoSEQ multiplex PCR, while TCRdb's copy carries only in-frame clones and drops some. The repertoire holds hundreds of thousands of clones, with about 76% as singletons. Findings and limits, study-wide: Since donors were few, the genetic and exposure-history diversity represented was limited.

V dropped 6 bases and J dropped 2 bases, with 10 bases sitting between them. Germline V gene data show CDR1 as SQVTM and CDR2 as ANQGSEA. The CDR3 runs 12 residues. All donors were Caucasian adults living in Nashville, Tennessee. The receptor comes from a woman aged 40-49 years in good health. Some clones in this sample may be carry-over from other donors' samples. Sequenced sample: PBMCs. The rearrangement joins TRBV29-1 to TRBJ2-5; possibly TRBD2 for D (5 bases). DNA for the CDR3: TGCAGCGTACACCCGGGGCAAGAGACCCAGTACTTC. Translated, it gives CSVHPGQETQYF.